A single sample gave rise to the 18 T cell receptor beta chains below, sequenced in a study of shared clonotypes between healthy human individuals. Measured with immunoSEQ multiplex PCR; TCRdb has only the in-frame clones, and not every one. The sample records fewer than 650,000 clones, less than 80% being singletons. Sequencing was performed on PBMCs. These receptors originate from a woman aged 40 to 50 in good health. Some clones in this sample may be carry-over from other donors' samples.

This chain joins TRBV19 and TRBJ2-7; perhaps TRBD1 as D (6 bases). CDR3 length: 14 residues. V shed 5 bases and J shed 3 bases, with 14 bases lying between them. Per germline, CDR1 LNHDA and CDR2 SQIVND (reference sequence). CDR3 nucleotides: TGTGCCAGTAGTGCCCGGGACATAAGCTACGAGCAGTACTTC. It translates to CASSARDISYEQYF.

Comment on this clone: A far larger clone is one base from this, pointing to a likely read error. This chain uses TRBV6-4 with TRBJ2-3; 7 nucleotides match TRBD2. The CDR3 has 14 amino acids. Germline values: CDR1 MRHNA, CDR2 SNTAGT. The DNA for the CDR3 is TGTGCCAGCAGTGATGGCGGGAGCACAGATATGCAGTATTTT. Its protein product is CASSDGGSTDMQYF.

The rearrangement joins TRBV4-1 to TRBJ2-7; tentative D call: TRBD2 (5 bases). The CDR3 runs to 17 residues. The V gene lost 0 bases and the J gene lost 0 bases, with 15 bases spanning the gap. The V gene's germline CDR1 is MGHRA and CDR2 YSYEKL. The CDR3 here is CASSQDIARGLSYEQYF. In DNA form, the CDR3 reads TGCGCCAGCAGCCAAGATATCGCGCGCGGACTCTCCTACGAGCAGTACTTC.

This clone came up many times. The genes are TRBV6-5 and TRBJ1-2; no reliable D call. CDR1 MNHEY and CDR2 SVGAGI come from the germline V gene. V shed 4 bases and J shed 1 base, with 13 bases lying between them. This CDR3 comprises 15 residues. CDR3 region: CASSSRRTNNYGYTF. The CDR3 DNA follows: TGTGCCAGCAGTTCCAGGCGCACAAATAACTATGGCTACACCTTC.

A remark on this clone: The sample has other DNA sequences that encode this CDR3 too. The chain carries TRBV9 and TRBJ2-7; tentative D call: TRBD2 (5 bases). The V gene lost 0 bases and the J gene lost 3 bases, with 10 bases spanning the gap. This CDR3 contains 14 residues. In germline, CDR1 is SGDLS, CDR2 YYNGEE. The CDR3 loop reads CASSVGSRDYEQYF. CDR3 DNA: TGTGCCAGCAGCGTAGGTTCCCGGGACTACGAGCAGTACTTC.

DNA of the CDR3: TGCGCCAGCAGCCCGCCACGGGGGGGGGAGCTGTTTTTT. Translating gives CASSPPRGGELFF. The chain carries TRBV5-1 and TRBJ2-2; D perhaps matches TRBD2 (6 bases). Germline CDR1 SGHRS, CDR2 YFSETQ. The CDR3 spans 13 residues. Deletions cut 4 bases from V and 8 bases from J, with 12 bases between. The whole variable domain, filled in from reference TRBV5-1 and TRBJ2-2, reads KAGVTQTPRYLIKTRGQQVTLSCSPISGHRSVSWYQQTPGQGLQFLFEYFSETQRNKGNFPGRFSGRQFSNSRSEMNVSTLELGDSALYLCASSPPRGGELFFGEGSRLTVL.

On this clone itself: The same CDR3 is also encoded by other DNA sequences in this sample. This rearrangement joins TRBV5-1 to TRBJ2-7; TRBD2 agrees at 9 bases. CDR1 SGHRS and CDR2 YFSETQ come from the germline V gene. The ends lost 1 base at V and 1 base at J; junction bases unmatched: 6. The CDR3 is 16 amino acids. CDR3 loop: CASSLNVAGVSYEQYF. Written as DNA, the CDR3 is TGCGCCAGCAGCTTGAATGTAGCGGGAGTTTCCTACGAGCAGTACTTC.

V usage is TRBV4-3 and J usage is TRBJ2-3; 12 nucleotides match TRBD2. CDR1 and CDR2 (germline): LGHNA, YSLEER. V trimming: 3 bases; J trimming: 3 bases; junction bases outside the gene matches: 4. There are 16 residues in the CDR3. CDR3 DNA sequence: TGCGCCAGCAGCCAGGAGACTAGCGGGAGAACAGATACGCAGTATTTT. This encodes CASSQETSGRTDTQYF.

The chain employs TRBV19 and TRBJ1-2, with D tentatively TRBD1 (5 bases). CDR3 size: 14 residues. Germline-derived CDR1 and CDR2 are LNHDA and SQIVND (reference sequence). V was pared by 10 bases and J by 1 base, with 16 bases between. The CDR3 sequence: CATLPGDGNYGYTF. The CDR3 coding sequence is TGTGCCACCCTTCCCGGGGACGGTAACTATGGCTACACCTTC.

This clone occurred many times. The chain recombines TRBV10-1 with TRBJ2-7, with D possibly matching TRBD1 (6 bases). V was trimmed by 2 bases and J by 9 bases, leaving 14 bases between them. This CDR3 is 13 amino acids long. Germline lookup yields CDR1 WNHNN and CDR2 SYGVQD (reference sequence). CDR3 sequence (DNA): TGCGCCAGCAGTGAGGGATTACAGGGCGTGCAGTACTTC. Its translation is CASSEGLQGVQYF.

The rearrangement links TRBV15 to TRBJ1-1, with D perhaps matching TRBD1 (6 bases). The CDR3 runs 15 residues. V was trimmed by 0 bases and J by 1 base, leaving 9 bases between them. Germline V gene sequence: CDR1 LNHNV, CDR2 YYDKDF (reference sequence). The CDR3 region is CATSREGQPNTEAFF. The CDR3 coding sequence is TGTGCCACCAGCAGAGAAGGACAGCCGAACACTGAAGCTTTCTTT.

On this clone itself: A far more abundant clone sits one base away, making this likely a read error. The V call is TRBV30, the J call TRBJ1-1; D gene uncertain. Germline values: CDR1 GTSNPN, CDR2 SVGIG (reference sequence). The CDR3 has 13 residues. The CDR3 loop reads CAWDWNMNTEALF. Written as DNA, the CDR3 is TGTGCCTGGGACTGGAACATGAACACTGAAGCTCTCTTT.

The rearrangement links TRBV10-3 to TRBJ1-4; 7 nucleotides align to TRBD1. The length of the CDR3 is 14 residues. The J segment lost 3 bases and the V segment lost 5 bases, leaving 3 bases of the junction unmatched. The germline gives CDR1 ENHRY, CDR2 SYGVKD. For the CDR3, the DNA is TGTGCCATCAGTACGACAGGGTCTAATGAAAAACTGTTTTTT. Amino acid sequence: CAISTTGSNEKLFF.

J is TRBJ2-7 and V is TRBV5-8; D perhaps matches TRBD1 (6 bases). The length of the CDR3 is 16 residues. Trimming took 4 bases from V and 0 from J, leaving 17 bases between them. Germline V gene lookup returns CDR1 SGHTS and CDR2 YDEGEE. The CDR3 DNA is TGTGCCAGCAGCAATGTCCTTAGGGGGAGCTCCTACGAGCAGTACTTC. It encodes CASSNVLRGSSYEQYF.

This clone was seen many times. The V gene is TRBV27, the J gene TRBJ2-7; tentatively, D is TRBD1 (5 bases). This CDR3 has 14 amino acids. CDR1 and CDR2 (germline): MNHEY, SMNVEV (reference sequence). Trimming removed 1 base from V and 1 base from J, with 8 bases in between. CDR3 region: CASSLYQGSYEQYF. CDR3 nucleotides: TGTGCCAGCAGTTTATATCAGGGTTCCTACGAGCAGTACTTC.

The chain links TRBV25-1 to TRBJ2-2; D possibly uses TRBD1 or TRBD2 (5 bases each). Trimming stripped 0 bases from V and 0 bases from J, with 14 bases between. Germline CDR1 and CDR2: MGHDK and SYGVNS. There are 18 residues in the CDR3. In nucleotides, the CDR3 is TGTGCCAGCAGTGAATACTTGGGTCAGGGACCGAACACCGGGGAGCTGTTTTTT. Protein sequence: CASSEYLGQGPNTGELFF.

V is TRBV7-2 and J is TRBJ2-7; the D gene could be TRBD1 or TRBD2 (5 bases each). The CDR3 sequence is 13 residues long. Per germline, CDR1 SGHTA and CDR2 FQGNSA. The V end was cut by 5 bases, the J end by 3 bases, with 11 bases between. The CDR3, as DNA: TGTGCCAGCAGCCCGGGACGAGACTACGAGCAGTACTTC. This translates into CASSPGRDYEQYF.

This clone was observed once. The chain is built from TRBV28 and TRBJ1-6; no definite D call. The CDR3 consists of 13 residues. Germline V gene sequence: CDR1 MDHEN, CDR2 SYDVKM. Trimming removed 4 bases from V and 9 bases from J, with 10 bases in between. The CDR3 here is CASSSGWGSPLHF. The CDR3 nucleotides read TGTGCCAGCAGTTCCGGGTGGGGTTCACCCCTCCACTTT.